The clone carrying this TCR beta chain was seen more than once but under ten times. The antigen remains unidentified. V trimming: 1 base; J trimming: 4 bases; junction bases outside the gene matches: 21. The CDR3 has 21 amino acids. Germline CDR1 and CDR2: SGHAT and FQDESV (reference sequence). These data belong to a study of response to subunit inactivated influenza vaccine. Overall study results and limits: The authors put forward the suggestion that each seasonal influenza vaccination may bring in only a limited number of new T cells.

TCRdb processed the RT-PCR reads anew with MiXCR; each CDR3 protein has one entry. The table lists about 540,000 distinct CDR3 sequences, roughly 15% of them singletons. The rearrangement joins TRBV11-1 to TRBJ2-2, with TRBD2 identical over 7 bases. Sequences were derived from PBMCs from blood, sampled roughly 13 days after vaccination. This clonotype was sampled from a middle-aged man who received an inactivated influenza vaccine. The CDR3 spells CASSLGGSWASGFPRTGELFF. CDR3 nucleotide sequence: TGTGCCAGCAGCTTAGGCGGGTCCTGGGCTAGCGGATTTCCCCGCACCGGGGAGCTGTTTTTT.